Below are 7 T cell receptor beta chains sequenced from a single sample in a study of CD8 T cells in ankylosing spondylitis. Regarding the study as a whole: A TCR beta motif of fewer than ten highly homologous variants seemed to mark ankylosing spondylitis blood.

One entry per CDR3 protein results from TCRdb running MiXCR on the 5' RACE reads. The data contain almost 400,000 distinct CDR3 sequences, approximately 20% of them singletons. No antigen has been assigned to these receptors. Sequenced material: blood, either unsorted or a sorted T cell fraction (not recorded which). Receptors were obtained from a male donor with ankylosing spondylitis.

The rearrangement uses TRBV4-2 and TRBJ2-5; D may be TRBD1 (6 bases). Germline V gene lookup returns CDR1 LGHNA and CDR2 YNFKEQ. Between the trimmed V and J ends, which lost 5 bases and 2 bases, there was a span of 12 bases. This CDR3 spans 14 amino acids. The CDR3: CASSGGLLQETQYF. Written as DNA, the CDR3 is TGTGCCAGCAGCGGGGGCTTGCTTCAAGAGACCCAGTACTTC.

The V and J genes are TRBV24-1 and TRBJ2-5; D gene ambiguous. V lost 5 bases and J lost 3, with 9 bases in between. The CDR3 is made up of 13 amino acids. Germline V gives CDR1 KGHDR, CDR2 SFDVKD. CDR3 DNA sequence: TGTGCCACCAGTGGCCTATTCGAAGAGACCCAGTACTTC. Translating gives CATSGLFEETQYF.

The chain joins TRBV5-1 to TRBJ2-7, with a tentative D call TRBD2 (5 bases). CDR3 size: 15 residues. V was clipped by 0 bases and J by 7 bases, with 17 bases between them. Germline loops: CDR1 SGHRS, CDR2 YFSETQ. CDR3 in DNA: TGCGCCAGCAGCTTGGGGGCCCGGGGTGAAGGGGAGCAGTACTTC. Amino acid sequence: CASSLGARGEGEQYF.

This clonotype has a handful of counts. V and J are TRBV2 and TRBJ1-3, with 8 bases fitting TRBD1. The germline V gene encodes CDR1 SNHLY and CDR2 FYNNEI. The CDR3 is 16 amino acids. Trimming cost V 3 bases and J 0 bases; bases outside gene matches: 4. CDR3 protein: CASSDPGQVSGNTIYF. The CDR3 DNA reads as TGTGCCAGCAGTGATCCGGGACAGGTCTCTGGAAACACCATATATTTT.

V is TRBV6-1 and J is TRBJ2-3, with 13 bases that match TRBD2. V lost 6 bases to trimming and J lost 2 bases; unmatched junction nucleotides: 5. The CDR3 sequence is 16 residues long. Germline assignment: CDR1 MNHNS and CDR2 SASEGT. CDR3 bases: TGTGCCAGCAGCAGGGGACTAGCGGGGATCACAGATACGCAGTATTTT. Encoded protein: CASSRGLAGITDTQYF.

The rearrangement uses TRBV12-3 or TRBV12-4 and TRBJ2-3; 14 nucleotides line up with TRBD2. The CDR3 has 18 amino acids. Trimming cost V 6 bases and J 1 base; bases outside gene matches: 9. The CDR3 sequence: CASRAGTSGRPGTDTQYF. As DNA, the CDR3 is TGTGCCAGCAGAGCCGGGACTAGCGGGAGACCTGGCACAGATACGCAGTATTTT.

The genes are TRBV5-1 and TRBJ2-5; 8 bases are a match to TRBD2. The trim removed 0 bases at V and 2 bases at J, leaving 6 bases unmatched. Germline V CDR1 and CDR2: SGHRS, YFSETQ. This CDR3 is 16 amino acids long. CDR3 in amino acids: CASSLAAGAVQETQYF. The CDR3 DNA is TGCGCCAGCAGCTTGGCAGCGGGAGCGGTTCAAGAGACCCAGTACTTC.